The clone carrying this TCR beta chain was found many times. A single record per CDR3 protein comes from TCRdb applying MiXCR to the RT-PCR reads. The sample includes about 200,000 distinct CDR3 sequences, more than 35% seen only once; the top ten take 33%. The sample originates from a study of patients and donors after allogeneic stem cell transplantation. CDR1 and CDR2 (germline): LNHNV, YYDKDF (reference sequence). The CDR3 totals 15 residues. V lost 0 bases and J 3 bases, leaving 9 bases between the germline ends. This receptor was identified in a human donor who was either an allogeneic HSCT recipient or a stem cell or donor lymphocyte infusion donor (not recorded which). It is not recorded whose cells these are; they may come from a transplant donor. Sequencing was carried out using blood, either unsorted or a sorted T cell fraction (not recorded which). The rearrangement uses TRBV15 and TRBJ1-5; the D is unclear. The CDR3 loop is CATSRDRQFNQPQHF. Written as DNA, the CDR3 is TGTGCCACCAGCAGAGATCGCCAGTTCAATCAGCCCCAGCATTTT.